This TCR beta chain originates from a study of blood T cell repertoires in COVID-19. Study context: COVID-19 samples, acute and convalescent, were from the United States, Italy and Spain. The analysed material was cDNA or gDNA that came from T cells, B-cell-depleted T cells, or PBMCs.

Trimming shortened V by 2 bases and J by 7 bases, and 9 bases separated the two germline ends. CDR3 length: 12 amino acids. Germline V gene lookup returns CDR1 MNHNY and CDR2 SVGAGI (reference sequence). Original data processing: Amplification from reference gene primers served as the basis for estimated nucleated cell counts. This table comes from immunoSEQ multiplex PCR, and its TCRdb copy is limited to in-frame clones, with some not included. V and J calls and clone size come straight from that table; D and trimming were deduced from the DNA. The repertoire includes a few hundred thousand clones, 88% of them detected once, and 0.65% to 0.95% sits in the top ten.

Specimen: peripheral blood. The sequence was collected from a woman aged 25-40 years with acute or convalescent COVID-19. V and J are TRBV6-6 and TRBJ2-7; possibly TRBD2 for D (5 bases). CDR3 sequence: CASSYLRGEQYF. CDR3 sequence (DNA): TGTGCCAGCAGTTACCTTAGAGGGGAGCAGTACTTC.